Following are 9 T cell receptor beta chains from one sample sequenced in a study of lung T cells in sarcoidosis with Löfgren's syndrome. TCRdb used MiXCR to reprocess the reads, holding one entry per CDR3 protein. The table lists some 20,000 distinct CDR3 sequences, about 20% of them singletons. Sequencing used CD4+ T cells from PBMCs. The receptors originated from a human donor with sarcoidosis (Löfgren's syndrome or another form), or a control subject (not recorded which).

This clonotype was found many times. The chain links TRBV6-1 to TRBJ1-3, with D uncertain. The germline gives CDR1 MNHNS, CDR2 SASEGT. The CDR3 loop spans 14 amino acids. V was trimmed by 6 bases and J by 8 bases, leaving 17 bases between them. DNA of the CDR3: TGTGCCAGCAGGACCTCGGGAAACAGTCACACCATATATTTT. It is translated as CASRTSGNSHTIYF.

On this clonotype itself: Sequence at one end of the junction differs from germline and may be a read error. V and J are TRBV6-1 and TRBJ2-7; 7 nucleotides match TRBD2. From germline, CDR1 is MNHNS and CDR2 SASEGT. The CDR3 is 16 amino acids. This chain's CDR3 is CASGEVLQLWGGEQYF. The CDR3 DNA follows: TGTGCCAGCGGTGAAGTTTTGCAACTATGGGGGGGAGAGCAGTACTTC.

Points on this clonotype: This sequence may be a read error, since a much larger clone differs from it by one base. The chain carries TRBV7-2 and TRBJ2-1; D not resolved. CDR3 length: 13 residues. V was cut by 1 base and J by 5 bases, with 6 bases left in between. Per the germline V gene, CDR1 is SGHTA and CDR2 is FQGNSA. The CDR3 DNA is TGTGCCAGCAGCTTAGGCGTGAACAATGAGCAGTTCTTC. It is translated as CASSLGVNNEQFF.

This clonotype was recorded at least ten times. This rearrangement joins TRBV4-3 to TRBJ1-1; TRBD1 is a possible D gene (5 bases). Germline values: CDR1 LGHNA, CDR2 YSLEER. CDR3 size: 12 residues. Deletions cut 1 base from V and 6 bases from J, with 6 bases between. The CDR3 loop reads CASSQAGAEAFF. CDR3 DNA sequence: TGCGCCAGCAGCCAAGCGGGGGCTGAAGCTTTCTTT.

Worth noting for this clonotype: The CDR3 end shows no conserved phenylalanine or tryptophan, and so a read error is likely. The chain recombines TRBV27 with TRBJ1-4; D may be TRBD1 (5 bases). The germline V gene encodes CDR1 MNHEY and CDR2 SMNVEV (reference sequence). CDR3 length equals 12 residues. CDR3 loop: CASSRDGKKLFS. CDR3 in DNA: TGTGCCAGCAGTCGGGACGGCAAAAAGCTGTTTTCT.

There are a few counts of this clonotype. This rearrangement joins TRBV7-9 to TRBJ2-3; tentative D call: TRBD2 (6 bases). Trimming took off 5 bases at V and 4 bases at J, with 19 bases between the two ends. The CDR3 is 16 residues long. Germline CDR1 reads SEHNR; CDR2 reads FQNEAQ (reference sequence). CDR3 residues: CASSATLGLLADTQYF. DNA of the CDR3: TGTGCCAGCAGCGCAACGCTGGGACTCCTCGCAGATACGCAGTATTTT.

In its sample, this clonotype was seen many times. The rearrangement links TRBV5-1 to TRBJ2-3; possible D gene TRBD1, 5 bases. The CDR3 extends over 13 amino acids. Germline lookup yields CDR1 SGHRS and CDR2 YFSETQ. V shed 4 bases and J shed 5 bases, with 11 bases lying between them. CDR3 DNA sequence: TGCGCCAGCAGCCTTCTAAGGGGAGATACGCAGTATTTT. Amino acid sequence: CASSLLRGDTQYF.

This clonotype is deemed medium-sized. The chain's CDR3 is CASSLSRAFSDPTDTQYF. CDR3 DNA: TGTGCCAGCAGTTTGTCTAGAGCCTTCTCCGACCCCACAGATACGCAGTATTTT. This rearrangement joins TRBV28 to TRBJ2-3, with D hard to call. Germline V gene data show CDR1 as MDHEN and CDR2 as SYDVKM. V was cut by 3 bases and J by 2 bases, with 21 bases left in between. The CDR3 spans 18 residues.

As regards this clonotype: A much larger clone differs from this one at a single base, so this may be a read error. The chain employs TRBV5-8 and TRBJ1-2; the D gene is possibly TRBD1 (5 bases). The CDR3 is 15 residues long. V was pared by 7 bases and J by 8 bases, with 24 bases between. Germline V gene sequence: CDR1 SGHTS, CDR2 YDEGEE. In DNA, the CDR3 is TGTGCCAGCGGCCTCCTCGGGGGAGGAGTTGCCGGCTACACCTTC. Amino acids: CASGLLGGGVAGYTF. Variable domain in full (rest from reference TRBV5-8 and TRBJ1-2): EAGVTQSPTHLIKTRGQQATLRCSPISGHTSVYWYQQALGLGLQFLLWYDEGEERNRGNFPPRFSGRQFPNYSSELNVNALELEDSALYLCASGLLGGGVAGYTFGSGTRLTVV.